This T cell receptor (beta chain) was identified during a study of T-cell memory formation after mild COVID-19. TCRdb analysed the 5' RACE reads with MiXCR anew, one entry per CDR3 protein. The table shows 380,000 or so distinct CDR3 sequences, with approximately 15% occurring only once. Points from the study as a whole: CD4+ contracting clones were found mainly in CM and EM, and CD8+ ones in EMRA.

This clonotype was detected many times. Its target is unknown. The specimen was PBMCs or a T cell subset sorted from them (not recorded which). The receptor's source is a man between 18 and 29 years old who had mild COVID-19 (a few samples of this study predate the infection). Cell type and time point are not known.

The CDR3 nucleotides read TGTGCCAGCAGCTTATGGCTAGCGGGGTTCTACAATGAGCAGTTCTTC. Residues: CASSLWLAGFYNEQFF. This chain connects TRBV7-9 to TRBJ2-1; 9 nucleotides line up with TRBD2. This CDR3 is built from 16 residues. The germline V gene has CDR1 SEHNR and CDR2 FQNEAQ (reference sequence). The V segment lost 2 bases and the J segment 3 bases; nucleotides outside the gene matches: 5. The full variable domain, its missing parts supplied by reference TRBV7-9 and TRBJ2-1, is DTGVSQNPRHKITKRGQNVTFRCDPISEHNRLYWYRQTLGQGPEFLTYFQNEAQLEKSRLLSDRFSAERPKGSFSTLEIQRTEQGDSAMYLCASSLWLAGFYNEQFFGPGTRLTVL.